The 9 T cell receptor beta chains below all came from one sample that was sequenced in a study of T cells after yellow fever vaccination. TCRdb processed the 5' RACE reads anew with MiXCR; each CDR3 protein has one entry. The sample holds around 500,000 distinct CDR3 sequences, 21% seen once. The source material was PBMCs, sampled less than 25 days after the first yellow fever vaccination. These receptors all come from a man aged 18 to 29 who received the YFV17D yellow fever vaccine.

This clonotype was counted a few times. The DNA for the CDR3 is TGTGCCAGCAGCTTAGTACCGAGTTACACCGGGGAGCTGTTTTTT. It codes for CASSLVPSYTGELFF. The V and J genes are TRBV7-9 and TRBJ2-2, with no clear D. The CDR3 runs to 15 residues. V lost 1 base and J lost 3, with 9 bases in between. Germline assignment: CDR1 SEHNR and CDR2 FQNEAQ (reference sequence).

The V call is TRBV12-5, the J call TRBJ2-3, with D perhaps matching TRBD1 (5 bases). The CDR3 sequence is 16 residues long. Germline lookup yields CDR1 LGHNT and CDR2 FRNRAP. Trimming left V 7 bases short and J 0 bases short, with 17 bases between. For the CDR3, the DNA is TGTGCTAGTGTTCCCCAAGGGGCAATAAGCACAGATACGCAGTATTTT. This encodes CASVPQGAISTDTQYF.

This clonotype was seen more than once but under ten times. CDR3 amino acids: CASSSSWAETQYF. The CDR3 DNA follows: TGTGCCAGCAGCTCCTCCTGGGCGGAGACCCAGTACTTC. V usage is TRBV7-9 and J usage is TRBJ2-5; no definite D call. Per germline, CDR1 SEHNR and CDR2 FQNEAQ (reference sequence). This CDR3 has 13 amino acids. V lost 4 bases and J 5 bases, leaving 11 bases between the germline ends.

This clonotype was detected many times. The rearrangement links TRBV5-1 to TRBJ2-2; no firm D call. The germline V gene encodes CDR1 SGHRS and CDR2 YFSETQ. V shed 4 bases and J shed 2 bases, with 9 bases lying between them. The CDR3 is 14 amino acids. CDR3 sequence: CASSLSPNTGELFF. The CDR3 nucleotides read TGCGCCAGCAGCCTAAGCCCCAACACCGGGGAGCTGTTTTTT.

This clonotype was counted only a few times. The rearrangement uses TRBV27 and TRBJ2-2; tentatively, D is TRBD2 (7 bases). V was pared by 5 bases and J by 4 bases, with 14 bases between. From germline, CDR1 is MNHEY and CDR2 SMNVEV (reference sequence). The CDR3 covers 15 residues. The DNA for the CDR3 is TGTGCCAGCAGTCCCGGGGGGCGGGGCACCGGGGAGCTGTTTTTT. Residues: CASSPGGRGTGELFF.

Regarding this clonotype: The junction differs from germline at one of its ends, possibly a read error. The chain links TRBV4-1 to TRBJ2-3; TRBD2 matches at 12 bases. Per germline, CDR1 MGHRA and CDR2 YSYEKL. The CDR3 spans 19 residues. DNA of the CDR3: TGCGCCAGCAGCCCCCATCCCGGGACTAGCGGGCACGGCACAGATACGCTGTATTTT. Its translation is CASSPHPGTSGHGTDTLYF.

This clonotype appeared a few times. This sequence joins TRBV6-5 and TRBJ1-1; D ambiguous. The ends were cut back, 2 bases at V and 0 bases at J, with 7 bases in the middle. CDR3 length equals 14 residues. Germline assignment: CDR1 MNHEY and CDR2 SVGAGI. The DNA of the CDR3 is TGTGCCAGCAGTTACCGGCGGGTGAACACTGAAGCTTTCTTT. Protein product: CASSYRRVNTEAFF.

This clonotype was found a few times. This sequence joins TRBV7-2 and TRBJ2-5; maybe TRBD2 (6 bases). The CDR3 has 14 amino acids. The ends were cut back, 5 bases at V and 5 bases at J, with 15 bases in the middle. Germline assignment: CDR1 SGHTA and CDR2 FQGNSA. CDR3 residues: CASSVQGGMETQYF. The CDR3 region has the DNA TGTGCCAGCAGCGTTCAGGGCGGGATGGAGACCCAGTACTTC.

The chain recombines TRBV12-3 or TRBV12-4 with TRBJ1-2; D is unclear. CDR3 length: 13 amino acids. V lost 3 bases, J lost 5 bases, and 10 bases lay in between. This CDR3 is CASSFLAAYGYTF. The CDR3 DNA follows: TGTGCCAGCAGTTTTCTAGCAGCTTATGGCTACACCTTC.